This T cell receptor beta chain was sequenced in a study of cytomegalovirus exposure and HLA in healthy donors. In the study overall: A preliminary data release comprised 80 million or so unique TCRs obtained from HLA-typed donors.

Trimming stripped 4 bases from V and 0 bases from J, with 14 bases between. The CDR3 covers 15 residues. Germline V CDR1 and CDR2: SGHRS, YFSETQ. Primers included in the PCR were 60 Vbeta and 13 Jbeta primers. Assay used: immunoSEQ multiplex PCR; TCRdb lists only in-frame clones, some missing. The sample records around 200,000 clones, about 80% being singletons. Study-wide results and caveats: TRBV6-2, TRBV6-3 and other indistinguishable V segments were excluded.

Details on this clone: The antigen is not known.

The chain couples TRBV5-1 to TRBJ2-7, with D possibly TRBD1 on 6 matching bases. The TCR sequence derives from a woman aged 55-70 years in good health and CMV-seropositive. The sequenced sample consisted of PBMCs. The CDR3 DNA follows: TGCGCCAGCAGCCCCGGACAGAGGAGCTCCTACGAGCAGTACTTC. Encoded protein: CASSPGQRSSYEQYF. Full variable domain (remainder filled in from reference TRBV5-1 and TRBJ2-7): KAGVTQTPRYLIKTRGQQVTLSCSPISGHRSVSWYQQTPGQGLQFLFEYFSETQRNKGNFPGRFSGRQFSNSRSEMNVSTLELGDSALYLCASSPGQRSSYEQYFGPGTRLTVT.